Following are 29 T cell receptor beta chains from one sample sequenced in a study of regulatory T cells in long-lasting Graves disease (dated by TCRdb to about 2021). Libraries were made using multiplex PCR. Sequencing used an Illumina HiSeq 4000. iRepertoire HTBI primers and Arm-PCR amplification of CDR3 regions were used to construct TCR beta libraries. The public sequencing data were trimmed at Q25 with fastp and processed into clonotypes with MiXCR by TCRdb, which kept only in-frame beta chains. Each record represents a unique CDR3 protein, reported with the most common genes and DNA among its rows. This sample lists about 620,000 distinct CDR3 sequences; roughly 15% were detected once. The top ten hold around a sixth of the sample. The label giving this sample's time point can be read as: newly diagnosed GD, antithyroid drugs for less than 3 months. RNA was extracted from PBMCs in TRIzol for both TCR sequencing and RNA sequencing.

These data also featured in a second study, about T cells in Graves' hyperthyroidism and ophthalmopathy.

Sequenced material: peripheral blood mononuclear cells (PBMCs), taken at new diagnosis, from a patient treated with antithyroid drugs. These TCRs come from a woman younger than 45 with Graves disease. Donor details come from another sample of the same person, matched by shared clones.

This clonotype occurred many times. This CDR3 reads CATSDLVVGELFF. CDR3 nucleotides: TGTGCCACCAGTGACCTAGTCGTCGGGGAGCTGTTTTTT. The chain uses TRBV24-1 and TRBJ2-2; D unclear. Germline-derived CDR1 and CDR2 are KGHDR and SFDVKD. There are 13 residues in the CDR3. V dropped 4 bases and J dropped 7 bases, with 9 bases sitting between them.

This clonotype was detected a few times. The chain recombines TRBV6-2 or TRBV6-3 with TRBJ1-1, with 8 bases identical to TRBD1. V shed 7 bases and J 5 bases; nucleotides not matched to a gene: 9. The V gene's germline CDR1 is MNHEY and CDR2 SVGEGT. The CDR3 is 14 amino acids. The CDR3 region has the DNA TGTGCCAGCATTTCAGGGGGCGCAAGGACTGAAGCTTTCTTT. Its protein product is CASISGGARTEAFF.

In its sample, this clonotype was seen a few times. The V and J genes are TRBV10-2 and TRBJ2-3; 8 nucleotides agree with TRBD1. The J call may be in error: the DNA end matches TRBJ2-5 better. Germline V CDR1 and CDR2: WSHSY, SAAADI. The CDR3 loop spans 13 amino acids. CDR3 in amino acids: CASSGQGYETQYF. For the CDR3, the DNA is TGCGCCAGCAGTGGACAGGGGTATGAGACCCAGTACTTC.

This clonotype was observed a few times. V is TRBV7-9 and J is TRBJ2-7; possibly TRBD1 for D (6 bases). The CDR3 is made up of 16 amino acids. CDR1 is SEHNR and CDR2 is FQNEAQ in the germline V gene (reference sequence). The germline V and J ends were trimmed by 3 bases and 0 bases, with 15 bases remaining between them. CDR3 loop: CASSFRGGQSSYEQYF. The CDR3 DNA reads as TGTGCCAGCAGCTTTCGAGGCGGACAGTCCTCCTACGAGCAGTACTTC.

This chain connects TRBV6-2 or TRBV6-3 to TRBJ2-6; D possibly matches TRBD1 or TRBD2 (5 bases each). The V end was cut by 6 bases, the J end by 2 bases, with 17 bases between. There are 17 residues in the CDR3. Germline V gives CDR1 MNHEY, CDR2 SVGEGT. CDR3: CASSWDGYSPGANVLTF. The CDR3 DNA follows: TGTGCCAGCAGCTGGGACGGTTACTCTCCTGGGGCCAACGTCCTGACTTTC.

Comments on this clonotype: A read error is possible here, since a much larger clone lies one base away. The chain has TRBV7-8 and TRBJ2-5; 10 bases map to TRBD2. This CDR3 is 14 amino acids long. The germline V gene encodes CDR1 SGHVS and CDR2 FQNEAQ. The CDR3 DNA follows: TGTGCCAGCAACTTAGCGGGGGGCCCGCAGACCCAGTACTTC. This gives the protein CASNLAGGPQTQYF. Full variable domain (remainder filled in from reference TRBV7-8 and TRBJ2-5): GAGVSQSPRYKVAKRGQDVALRCDPISGHVSLFWYQQALGQGPEFLTYFQNEAQLDKSGLPSDRFFAERPEGSVSTLKIQRTQQEDSAVYLCASNLAGGPQTQYFGPGTRLLVL.

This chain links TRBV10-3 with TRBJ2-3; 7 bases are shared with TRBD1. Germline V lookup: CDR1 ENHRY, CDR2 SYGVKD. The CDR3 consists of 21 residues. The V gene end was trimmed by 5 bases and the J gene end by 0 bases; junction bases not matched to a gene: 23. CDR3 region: CAISSPRWGRGYPTSTDTQYF. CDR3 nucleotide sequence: TGTGCCATCAGTTCACCCAGGTGGGGCAGGGGGTATCCGACTAGCACAGATACGCAGTATTTT.

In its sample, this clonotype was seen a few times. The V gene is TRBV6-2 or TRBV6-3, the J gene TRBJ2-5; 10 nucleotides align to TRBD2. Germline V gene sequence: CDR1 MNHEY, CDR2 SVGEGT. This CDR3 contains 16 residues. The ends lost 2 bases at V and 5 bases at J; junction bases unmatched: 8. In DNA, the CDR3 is TGTGCCAGCAGTTACGGAAGAGCGGGAGGGCCGGAGACCCAGTACTTC. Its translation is CASSYGRAGGPETQYF.

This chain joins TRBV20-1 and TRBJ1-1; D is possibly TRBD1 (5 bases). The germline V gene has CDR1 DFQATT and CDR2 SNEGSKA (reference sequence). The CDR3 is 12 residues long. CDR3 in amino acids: CSGTGKSLDAFF. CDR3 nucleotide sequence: TGCAGCGGGACGGGGAAGAGCCTTGACGCTTTCTTT.

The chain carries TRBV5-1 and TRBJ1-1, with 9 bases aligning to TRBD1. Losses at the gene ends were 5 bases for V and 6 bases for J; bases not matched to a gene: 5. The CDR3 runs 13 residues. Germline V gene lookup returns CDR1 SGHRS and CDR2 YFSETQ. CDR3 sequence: CASRGQGLAEAFF. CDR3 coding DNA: TGCGCCAGCAGGGGACAGGGATTGGCTGAAGCTTTCTTT.

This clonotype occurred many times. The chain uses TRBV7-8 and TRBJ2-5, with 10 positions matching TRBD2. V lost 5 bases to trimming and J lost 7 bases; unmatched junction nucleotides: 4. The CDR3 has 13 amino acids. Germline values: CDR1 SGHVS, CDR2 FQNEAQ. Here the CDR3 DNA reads TGTGCCAGCAGCCAGACTAGCGGGCTGACCCAGTACTTC. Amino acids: CASSQTSGLTQYF.

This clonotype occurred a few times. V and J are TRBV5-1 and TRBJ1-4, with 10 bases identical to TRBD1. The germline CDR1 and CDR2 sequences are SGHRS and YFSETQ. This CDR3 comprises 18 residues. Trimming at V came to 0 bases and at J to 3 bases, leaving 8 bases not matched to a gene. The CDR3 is CASSLAGTGVLANEKLFF. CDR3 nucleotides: TGCGCCAGCAGCTTGGCCGGGACAGGGGTTCTGGCTAATGAAAAACTGTTTTTT.

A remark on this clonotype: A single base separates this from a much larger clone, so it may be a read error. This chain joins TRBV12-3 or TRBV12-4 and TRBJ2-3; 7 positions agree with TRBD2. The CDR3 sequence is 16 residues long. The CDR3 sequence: CANSPRSGVRSDTQYF. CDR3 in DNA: TGTGCCAACAGTCCAAGAAGCGGGGTAAGATCAGATACGCAGTATTTT.

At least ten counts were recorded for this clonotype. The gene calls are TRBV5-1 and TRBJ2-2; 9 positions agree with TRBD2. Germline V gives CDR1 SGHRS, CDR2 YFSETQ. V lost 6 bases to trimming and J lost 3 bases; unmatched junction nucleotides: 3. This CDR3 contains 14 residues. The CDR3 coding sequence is TGCGCCAGCATGCAGCGGGGGGACACCGGGGAGCTGTTTTTT. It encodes CASMQRGDTGELFF.

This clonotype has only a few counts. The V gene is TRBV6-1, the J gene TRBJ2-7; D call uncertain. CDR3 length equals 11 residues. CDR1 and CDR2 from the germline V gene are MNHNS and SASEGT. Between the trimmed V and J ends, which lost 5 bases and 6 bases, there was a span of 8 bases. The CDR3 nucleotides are TGTGCCAGCAGTCAGAAGGGCGAGCAGTACTTC. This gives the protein CASSQKGEQYF.

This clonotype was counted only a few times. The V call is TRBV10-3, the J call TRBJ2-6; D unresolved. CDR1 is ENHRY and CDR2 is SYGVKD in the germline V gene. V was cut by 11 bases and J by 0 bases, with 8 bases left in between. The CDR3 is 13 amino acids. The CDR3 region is CAVSSSGANVLTF. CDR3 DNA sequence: TGTGCCGTTTCTAGCTCTGGGGCCAACGTCCTGACTTTC.

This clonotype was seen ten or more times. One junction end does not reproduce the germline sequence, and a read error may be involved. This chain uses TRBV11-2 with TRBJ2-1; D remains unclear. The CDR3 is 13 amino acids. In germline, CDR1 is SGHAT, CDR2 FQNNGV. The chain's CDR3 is CASTSASHNEQFF. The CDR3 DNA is TGTGCCAGCACCTCTGCCTCCCACAATGAGCAGTTCTTC.

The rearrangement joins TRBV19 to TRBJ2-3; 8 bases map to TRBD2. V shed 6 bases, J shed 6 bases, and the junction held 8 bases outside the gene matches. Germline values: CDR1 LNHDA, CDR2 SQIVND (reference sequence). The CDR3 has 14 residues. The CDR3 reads CASRSLAGLDTQYF. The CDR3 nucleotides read TGTGCCAGTAGGTCCCTAGCGGGTCTCGATACGCAGTATTTT.

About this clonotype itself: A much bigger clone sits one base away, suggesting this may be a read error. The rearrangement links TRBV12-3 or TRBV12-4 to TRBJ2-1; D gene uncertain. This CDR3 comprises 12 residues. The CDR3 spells CACSPAVNEQFF. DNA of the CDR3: TGTGCCTGCAGCCCGGCGGTGAATGAGCAGTTCTTC.

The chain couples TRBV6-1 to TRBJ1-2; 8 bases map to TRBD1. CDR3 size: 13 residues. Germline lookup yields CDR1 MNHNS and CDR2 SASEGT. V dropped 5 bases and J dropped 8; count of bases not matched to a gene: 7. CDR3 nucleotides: TGTGCCAGCAGTACGACAGGGGAAGCGGGCTACACCTTC. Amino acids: CASSTTGEAGYTF.

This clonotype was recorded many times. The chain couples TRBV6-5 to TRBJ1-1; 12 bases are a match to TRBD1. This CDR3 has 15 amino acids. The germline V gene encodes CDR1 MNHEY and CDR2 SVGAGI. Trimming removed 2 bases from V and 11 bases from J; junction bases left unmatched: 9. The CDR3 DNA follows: TGTGCCAGCAGTTACACGGGGACAGGGGGCGCTAGGGCTTTCTTT. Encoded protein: CASSYTGTGGARAFF.

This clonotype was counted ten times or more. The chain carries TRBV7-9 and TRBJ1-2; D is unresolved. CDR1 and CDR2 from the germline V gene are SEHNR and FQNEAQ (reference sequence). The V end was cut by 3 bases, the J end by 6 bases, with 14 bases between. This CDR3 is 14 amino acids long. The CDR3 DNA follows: TGTGCCAGCAGCTTCGAGTTAGGCCCCCATGGCTACACCTTC. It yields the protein CASSFELGPHGYTF.

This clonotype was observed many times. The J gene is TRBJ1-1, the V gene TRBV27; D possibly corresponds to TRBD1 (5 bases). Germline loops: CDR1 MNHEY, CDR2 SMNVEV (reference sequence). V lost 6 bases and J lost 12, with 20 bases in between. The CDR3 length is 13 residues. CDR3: CASRDSGHLLTFF. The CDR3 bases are TGTGCCAGCAGGGATTCTGGACACCTCTTAACTTTCTTT.

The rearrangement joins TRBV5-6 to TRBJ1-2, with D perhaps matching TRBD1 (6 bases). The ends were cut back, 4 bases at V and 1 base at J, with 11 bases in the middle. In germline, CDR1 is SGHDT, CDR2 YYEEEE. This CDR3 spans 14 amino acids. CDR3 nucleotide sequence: TGTGCCAGCAGCCTCAGGGGCGATAACTATGGCTACACCTTC. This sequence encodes CASSLRGDNYGYTF.

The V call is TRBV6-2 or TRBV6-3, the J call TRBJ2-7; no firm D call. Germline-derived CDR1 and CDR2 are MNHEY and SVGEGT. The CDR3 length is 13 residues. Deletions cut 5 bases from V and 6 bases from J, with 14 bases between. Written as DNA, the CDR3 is TGTGCCAGCAGTGAGTCTGGAGAATTCGAGCAGTACTTC. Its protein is CASSESGEFEQYF.

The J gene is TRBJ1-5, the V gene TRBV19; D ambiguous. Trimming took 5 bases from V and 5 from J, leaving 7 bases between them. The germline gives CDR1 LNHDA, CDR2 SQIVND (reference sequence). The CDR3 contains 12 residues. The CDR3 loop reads CASSWTDQPQHF. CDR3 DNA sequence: TGTGCCAGTAGTTGGACCGATCAGCCCCAGCATTTT.

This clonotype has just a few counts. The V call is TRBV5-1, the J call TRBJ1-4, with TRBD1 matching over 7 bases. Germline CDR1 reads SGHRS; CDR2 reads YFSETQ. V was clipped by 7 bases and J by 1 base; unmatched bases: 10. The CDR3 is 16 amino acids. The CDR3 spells CASRRGGGGTNEKLFF. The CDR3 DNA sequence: TGCGCCAGCCGGAGGGGAGGGGGCGGAACTAATGAAAAACTGTTTTTT.

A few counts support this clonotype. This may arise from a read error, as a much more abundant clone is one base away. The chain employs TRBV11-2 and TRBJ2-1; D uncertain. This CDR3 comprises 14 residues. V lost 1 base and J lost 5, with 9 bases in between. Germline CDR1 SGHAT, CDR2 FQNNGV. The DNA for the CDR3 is TGTGCCAGCAGCTTAGTGCCGGGCCACAATGAGCAGTTCTTC. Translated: CASSLVPGHNEQFF.

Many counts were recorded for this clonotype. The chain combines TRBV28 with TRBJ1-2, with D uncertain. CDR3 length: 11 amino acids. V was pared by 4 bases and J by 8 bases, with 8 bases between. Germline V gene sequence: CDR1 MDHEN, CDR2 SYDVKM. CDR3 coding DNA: TGTGCCAGCAGTTCCAGGCGAGGCTACACCTTC. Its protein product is CASSSRRGYTF.